This T cell receptor beta chain was sequenced in a study of Graves' ophthalmopathy and Graves' hyperthyroidism. RNA transcripts provided the template for amplifying TCR beta CDR3 regions. The authors performed first-round RT-PCR with HTBI primers and then a second-round multiplex PCR. TCRdb passed the multiplex PCR reads through MiXCR, listing each CDR3 protein once. This table has about 700,000 distinct CDR3 sequences, 35% to 50% appearing once. Someone took the PBMCs out of more than 8.5 ml of fresh peripheral blood. There are 13 residues in the CDR3. Germline-derived CDR1 and CDR2 are DFQATT and SNEGSKA (reference sequence). Trimming stripped 5 bases from V and 8 bases from J, with 18 bases between. The sample holds a few counts of this clonotype.

The receptor comes from an adult man with Graves' ophthalmopathy. The chain couples TRBV20-1 to TRBJ1-2; tentative D call: TRBD1 (6 bases). Input material: peripheral blood. The CDR3 nucleotides are TGCAGTGCTCGGGTCCGGGGGGGGCAGGGCTACACCTTC. As protein: CSARVRGGQGYTF.